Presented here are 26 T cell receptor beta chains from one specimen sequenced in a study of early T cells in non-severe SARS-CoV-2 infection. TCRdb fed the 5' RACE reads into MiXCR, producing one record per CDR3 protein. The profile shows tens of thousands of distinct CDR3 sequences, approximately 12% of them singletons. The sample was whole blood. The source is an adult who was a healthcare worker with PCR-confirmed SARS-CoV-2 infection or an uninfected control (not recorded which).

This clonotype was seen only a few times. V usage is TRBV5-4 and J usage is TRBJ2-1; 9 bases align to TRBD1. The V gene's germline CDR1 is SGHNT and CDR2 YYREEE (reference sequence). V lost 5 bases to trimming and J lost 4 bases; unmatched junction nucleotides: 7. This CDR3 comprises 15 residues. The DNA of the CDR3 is TGTGCCAGCAGTCCCGGGACAGGGAGATACAATGAGCAGTTCTTC. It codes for CASSPGTGRYNEQFF.

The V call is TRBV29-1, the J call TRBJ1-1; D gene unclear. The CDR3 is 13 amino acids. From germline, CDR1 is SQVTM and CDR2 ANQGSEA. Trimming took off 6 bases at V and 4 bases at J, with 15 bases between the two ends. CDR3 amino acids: CSVAHGGSTEAFF. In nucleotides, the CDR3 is TGCAGCGTCGCGCACGGTGGAAGCACTGAAGCTTTCTTT. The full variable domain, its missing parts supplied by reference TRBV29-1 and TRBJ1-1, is SAVISQKPSRDICQRGTSLTIQCQVDSQVTMMFWYRQQPGQSLTLIATANQGSEATYESGFVIDKFPISRPNLTFSTLTVSNMSPEDSSIYLCSVAHGGSTEAFFGQGTRLTVV.

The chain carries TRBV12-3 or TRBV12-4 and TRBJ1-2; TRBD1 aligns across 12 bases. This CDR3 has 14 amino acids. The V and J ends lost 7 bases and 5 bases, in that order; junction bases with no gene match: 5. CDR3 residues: CASKPGQGAYGYTF. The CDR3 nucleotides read TGTGCCAGCAAACCGGGACAGGGGGCGTATGGCTACACCTTC.

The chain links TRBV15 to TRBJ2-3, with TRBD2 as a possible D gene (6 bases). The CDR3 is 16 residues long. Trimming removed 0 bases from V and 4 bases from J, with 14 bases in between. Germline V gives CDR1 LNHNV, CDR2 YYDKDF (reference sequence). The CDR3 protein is CATSRDLIGGADTQYF. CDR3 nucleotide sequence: TGTGCCACCAGCAGAGATCTCATCGGGGGAGCAGATACGCAGTATTTT.

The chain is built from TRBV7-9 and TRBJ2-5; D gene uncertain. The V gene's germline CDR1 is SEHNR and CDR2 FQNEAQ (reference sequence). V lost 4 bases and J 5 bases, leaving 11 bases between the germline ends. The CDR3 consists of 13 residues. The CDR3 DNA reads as TGTGCCAGCAGCTCCCAAGCCGGGGAGACCCAGTACTTC. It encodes CASSSQAGETQYF.

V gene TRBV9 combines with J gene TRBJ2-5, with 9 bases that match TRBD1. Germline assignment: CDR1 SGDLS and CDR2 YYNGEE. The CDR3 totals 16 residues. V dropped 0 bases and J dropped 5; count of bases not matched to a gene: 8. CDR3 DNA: TGTGCCAGCAGCGTAGCTACAGGGGGCGCGAAGGAGACCCAGTACTTC. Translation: CASSVATGGAKETQYF.

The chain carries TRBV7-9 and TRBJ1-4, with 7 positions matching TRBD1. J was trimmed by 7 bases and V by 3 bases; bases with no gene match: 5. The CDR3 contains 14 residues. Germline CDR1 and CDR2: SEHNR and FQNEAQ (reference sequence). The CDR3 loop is CASSLDTGAEKLFF. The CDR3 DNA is TGTGCCAGCAGCTTGGATACAGGGGCTGAAAAACTGTTTTTT. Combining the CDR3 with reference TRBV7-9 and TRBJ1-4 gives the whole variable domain DTGVSQNPRHKITKRGQNVTFRCDPISEHNRLYWYRQTLGQGPEFLTYFQNEAQLEKSRLLSDRFSAERPKGSFSTLEIQRTEQGDSAMYLCASSLDTGAEKLFFGSGTQLSVL.

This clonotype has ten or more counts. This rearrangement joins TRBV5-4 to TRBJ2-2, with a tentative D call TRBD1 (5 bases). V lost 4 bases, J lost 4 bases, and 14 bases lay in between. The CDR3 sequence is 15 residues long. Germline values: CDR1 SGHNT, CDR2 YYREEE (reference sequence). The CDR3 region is CASSPQTGSTGELFF. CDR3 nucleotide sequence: TGTGCCAGCAGCCCTCAAACAGGTTCCACCGGGGAGCTGTTTTTT.

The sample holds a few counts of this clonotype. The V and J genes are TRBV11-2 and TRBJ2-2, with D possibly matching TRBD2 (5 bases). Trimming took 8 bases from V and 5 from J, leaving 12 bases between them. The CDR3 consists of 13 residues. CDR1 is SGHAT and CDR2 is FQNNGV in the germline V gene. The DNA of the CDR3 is TGTGCCAGCCGCCCTCGAGGGACCGGGGAGCTGTTTTTT. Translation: CASRPRGTGELFF.

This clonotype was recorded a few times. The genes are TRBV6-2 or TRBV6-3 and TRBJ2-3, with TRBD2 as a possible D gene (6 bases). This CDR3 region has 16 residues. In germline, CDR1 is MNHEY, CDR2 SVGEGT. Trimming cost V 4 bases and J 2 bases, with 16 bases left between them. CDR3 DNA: TGTGCCAGCAGTTCACGAGGAGGGGACGACACAGATACGCAGTATTTT. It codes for CASSSRGGDDTDTQYF.

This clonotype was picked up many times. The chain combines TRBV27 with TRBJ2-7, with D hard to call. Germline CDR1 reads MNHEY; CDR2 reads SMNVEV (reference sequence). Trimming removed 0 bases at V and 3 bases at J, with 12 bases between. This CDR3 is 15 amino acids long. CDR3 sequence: CASSLSVWPNYEQYF. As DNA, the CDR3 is TGTGCCAGCAGTTTATCTGTCTGGCCCAACTACGAGCAGTACTTC.

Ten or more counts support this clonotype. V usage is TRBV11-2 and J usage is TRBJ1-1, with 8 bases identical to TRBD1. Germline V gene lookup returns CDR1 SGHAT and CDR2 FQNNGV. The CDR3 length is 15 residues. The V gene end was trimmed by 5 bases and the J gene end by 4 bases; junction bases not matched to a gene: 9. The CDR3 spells CASSPRQGLGTEAFF. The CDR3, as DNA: TGTGCCAGCAGCCCCCGACAGGGGCTTGGCACTGAAGCTTTCTTT.

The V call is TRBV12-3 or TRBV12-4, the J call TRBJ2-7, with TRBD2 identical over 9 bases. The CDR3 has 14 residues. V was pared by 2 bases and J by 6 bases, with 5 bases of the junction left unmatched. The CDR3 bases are TGTGCCAGCAGTTTAATTAGCGGGGGTGCCGAGCAGTACTTC. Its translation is CASSLISGGAEQYF.

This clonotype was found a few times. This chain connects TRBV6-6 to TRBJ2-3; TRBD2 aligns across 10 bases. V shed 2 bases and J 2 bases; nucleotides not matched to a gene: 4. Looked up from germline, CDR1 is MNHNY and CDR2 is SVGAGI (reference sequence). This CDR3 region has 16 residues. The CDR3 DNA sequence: TGTGCCAGCAGTTACAGGCTAGCGGGGGTCACAGATACGCAGTATTTT. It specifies CASSYRLAGVTDTQYF.

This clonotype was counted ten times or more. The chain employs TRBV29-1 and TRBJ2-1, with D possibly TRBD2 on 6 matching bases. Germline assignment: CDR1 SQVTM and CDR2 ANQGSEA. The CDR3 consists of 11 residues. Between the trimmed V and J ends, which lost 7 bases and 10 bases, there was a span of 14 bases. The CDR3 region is CSELTGEEQFF. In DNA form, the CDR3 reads TGCAGCGAACTGACGGGGGAAGAGCAGTTCTTC.

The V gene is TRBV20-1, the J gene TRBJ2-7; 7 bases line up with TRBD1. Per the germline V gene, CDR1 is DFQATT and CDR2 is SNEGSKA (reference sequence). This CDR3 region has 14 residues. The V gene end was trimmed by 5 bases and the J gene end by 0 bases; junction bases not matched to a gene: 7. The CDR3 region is CSARPGQSSYEQYF. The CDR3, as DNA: TGCAGTGCTCGTCCGGGACAGAGCTCCTACGAGCAGTACTTC.

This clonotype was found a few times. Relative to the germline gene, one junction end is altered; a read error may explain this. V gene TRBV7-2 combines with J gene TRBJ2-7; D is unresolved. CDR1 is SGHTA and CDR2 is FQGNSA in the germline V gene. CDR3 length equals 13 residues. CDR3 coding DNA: TGTGCCAGCAGCTTAGGACCCGGATACGGGCAGTACTTC. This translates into CASSLGPGYGQYF. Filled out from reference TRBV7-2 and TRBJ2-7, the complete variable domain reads GAGVSQSPSNKVTEKGKDVELRCDPISGHTALYWYRQSLGQGLEFLIYFQGNSAPDKSGLPSDRFSAERTGGSVSTLTIQRTQQEDSAVYLCASSLGPGYGQYFGPGTRLTVT.

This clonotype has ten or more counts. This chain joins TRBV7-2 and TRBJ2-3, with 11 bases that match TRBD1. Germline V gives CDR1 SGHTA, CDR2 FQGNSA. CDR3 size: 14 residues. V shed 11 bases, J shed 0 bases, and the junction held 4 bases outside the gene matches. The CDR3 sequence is CAGQGALSTDTQYF. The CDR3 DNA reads TGTGCCGGACAGGGGGCCCTTAGCACAGATACGCAGTATTTT.

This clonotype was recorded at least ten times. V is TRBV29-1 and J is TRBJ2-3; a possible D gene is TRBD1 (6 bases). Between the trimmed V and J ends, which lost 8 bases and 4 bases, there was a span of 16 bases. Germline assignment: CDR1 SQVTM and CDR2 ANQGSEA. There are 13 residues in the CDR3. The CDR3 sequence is CSSIGGRADTQYF. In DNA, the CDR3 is TGCAGCTCCATAGGGGGAAGGGCAGATACGCAGTATTTT.

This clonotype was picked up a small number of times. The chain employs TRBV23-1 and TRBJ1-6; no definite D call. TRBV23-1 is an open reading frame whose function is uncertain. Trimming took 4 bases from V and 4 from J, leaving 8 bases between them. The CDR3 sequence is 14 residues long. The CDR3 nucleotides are TGCGCCAGCAGTCCTTGGGAGTATAATTCACCCCTCCACTTT. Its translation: CASSPWEYNSPLHF.

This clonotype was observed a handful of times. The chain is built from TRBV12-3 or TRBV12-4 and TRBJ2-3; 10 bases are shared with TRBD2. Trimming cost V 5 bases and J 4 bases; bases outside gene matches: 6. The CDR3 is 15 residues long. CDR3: CASSGGLAQADTQYF. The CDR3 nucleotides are TGTGCCAGCAGTGGGGGACTAGCGCAGGCAGATACGCAGTATTTT.

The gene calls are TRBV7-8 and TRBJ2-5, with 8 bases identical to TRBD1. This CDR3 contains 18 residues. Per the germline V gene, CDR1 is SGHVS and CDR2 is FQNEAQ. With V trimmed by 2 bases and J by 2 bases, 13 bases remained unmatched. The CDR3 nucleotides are TGTGCCAGCAGCTTATACGGTGGTGGCAGGGGGCTTCAAGAGACCCAGTACTTC. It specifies CASSLYGGGRGLQETQYF. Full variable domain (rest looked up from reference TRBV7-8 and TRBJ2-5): GAGVSQSPRYKVAKRGQDVALRCDPISGHVSLFWYQQALGQGPEFLTYFQNEAQLDKSGLPSDRFFAERPEGSVSTLKIQRTQQEDSAVYLCASSLYGGGRGLQETQYFGPGTRLLVL.

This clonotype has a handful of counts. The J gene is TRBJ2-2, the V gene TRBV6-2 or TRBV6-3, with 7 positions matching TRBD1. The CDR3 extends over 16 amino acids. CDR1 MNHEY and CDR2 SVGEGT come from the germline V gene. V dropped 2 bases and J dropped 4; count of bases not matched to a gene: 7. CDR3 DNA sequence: TGTGCCAGCAGTTACCCACAGGGGTCCATCACCGGGGAGCTGTTTTTT. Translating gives CASSYPQGSITGELFF.

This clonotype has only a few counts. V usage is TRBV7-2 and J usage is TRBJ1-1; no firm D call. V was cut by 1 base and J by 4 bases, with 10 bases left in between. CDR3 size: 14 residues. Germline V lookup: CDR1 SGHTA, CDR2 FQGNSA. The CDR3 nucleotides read TGTGCCAGCAGCTTAGTCTCCGTCGTCACTGAAGCTTTCTTT. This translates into CASSLVSVVTEAFF. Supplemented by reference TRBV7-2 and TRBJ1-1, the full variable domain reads GAGVSQSPSNKVTEKGKDVELRCDPISGHTALYWYRQSLGQGLEFLIYFQGNSAPDKSGLPSDRFSAERTGGSVSTLTIQRTQQEDSAVYLCASSLVSVVTEAFFGQGTRLTVV.

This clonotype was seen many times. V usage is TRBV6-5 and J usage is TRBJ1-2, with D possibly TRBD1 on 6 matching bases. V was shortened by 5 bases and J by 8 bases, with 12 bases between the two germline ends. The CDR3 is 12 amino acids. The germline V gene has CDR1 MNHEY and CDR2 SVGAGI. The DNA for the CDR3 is TGTGCCAGCAGTGTACAGGGAGGCGGCTACACCTTC. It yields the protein CASSVQGGGYTF.

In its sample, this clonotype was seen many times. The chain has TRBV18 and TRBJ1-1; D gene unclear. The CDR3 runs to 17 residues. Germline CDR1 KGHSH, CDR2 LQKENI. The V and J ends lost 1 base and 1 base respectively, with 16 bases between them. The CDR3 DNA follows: TGTGCCAGCTCACCACTCCCTGCGGATGCGACGAACACTGAAGCTTTCTTT. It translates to CASSPLPADATNTEAFF.